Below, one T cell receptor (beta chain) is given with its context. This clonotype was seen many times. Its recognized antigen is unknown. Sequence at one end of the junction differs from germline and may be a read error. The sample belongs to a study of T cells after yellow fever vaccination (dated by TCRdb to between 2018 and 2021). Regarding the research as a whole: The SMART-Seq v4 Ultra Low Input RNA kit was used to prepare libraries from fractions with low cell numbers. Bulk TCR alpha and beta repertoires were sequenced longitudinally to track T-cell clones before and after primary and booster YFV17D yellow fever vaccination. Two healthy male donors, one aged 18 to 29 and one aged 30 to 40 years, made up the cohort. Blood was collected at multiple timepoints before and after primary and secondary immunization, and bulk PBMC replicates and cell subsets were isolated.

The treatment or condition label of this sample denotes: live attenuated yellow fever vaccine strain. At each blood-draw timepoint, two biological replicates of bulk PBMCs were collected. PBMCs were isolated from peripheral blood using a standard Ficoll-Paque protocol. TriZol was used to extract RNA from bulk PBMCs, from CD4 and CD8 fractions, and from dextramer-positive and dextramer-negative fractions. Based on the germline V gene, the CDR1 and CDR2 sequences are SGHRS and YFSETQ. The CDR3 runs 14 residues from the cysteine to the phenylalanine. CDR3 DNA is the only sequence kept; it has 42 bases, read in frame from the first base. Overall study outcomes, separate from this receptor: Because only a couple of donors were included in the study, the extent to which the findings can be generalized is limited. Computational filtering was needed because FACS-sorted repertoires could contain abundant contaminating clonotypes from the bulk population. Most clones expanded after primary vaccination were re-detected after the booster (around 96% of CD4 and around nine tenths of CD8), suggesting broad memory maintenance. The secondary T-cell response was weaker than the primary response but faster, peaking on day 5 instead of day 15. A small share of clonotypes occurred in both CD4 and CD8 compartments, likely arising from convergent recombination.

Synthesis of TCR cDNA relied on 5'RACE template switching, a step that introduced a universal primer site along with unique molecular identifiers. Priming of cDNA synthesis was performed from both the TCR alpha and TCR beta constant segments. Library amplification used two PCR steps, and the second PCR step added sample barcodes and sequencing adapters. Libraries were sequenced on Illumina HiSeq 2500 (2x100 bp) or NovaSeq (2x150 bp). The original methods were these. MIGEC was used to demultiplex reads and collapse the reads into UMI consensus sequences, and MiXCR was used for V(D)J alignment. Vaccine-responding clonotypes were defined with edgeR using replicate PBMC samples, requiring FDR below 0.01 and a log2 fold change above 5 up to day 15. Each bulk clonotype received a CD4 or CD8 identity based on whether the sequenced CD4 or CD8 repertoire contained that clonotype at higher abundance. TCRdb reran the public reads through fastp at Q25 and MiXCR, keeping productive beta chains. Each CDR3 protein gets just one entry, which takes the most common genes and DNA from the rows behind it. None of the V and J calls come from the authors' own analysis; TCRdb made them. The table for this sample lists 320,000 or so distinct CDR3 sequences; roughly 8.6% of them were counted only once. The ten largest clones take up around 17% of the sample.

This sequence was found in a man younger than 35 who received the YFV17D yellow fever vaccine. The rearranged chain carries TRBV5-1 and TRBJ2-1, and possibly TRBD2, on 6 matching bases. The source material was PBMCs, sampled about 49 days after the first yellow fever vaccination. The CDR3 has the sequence CASSFGSSYNEQFF. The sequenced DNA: TGTGCCAGCAGTTTCGGGAGCTCCTACAATGAGCAGTTCTTC.